Listed below are T cell receptor beta chains from one sample, sequenced in a study of T cell changes during pregnancy in multiple sclerosis. The table came from immunoSEQ multiplex PCR; TCRdb's copy has only in-frame clones and leaves some out. The repertoire holds over 30,000 clones, with 88% as singletons. Specimen: CD4+ T cells from peripheral blood mononuclear cells, collected before pregnancy. Receptor source: a female donor with multiple sclerosis, enrolled in a pregnancy study. CDR3s include the opening cysteine and the closing phenylalanine or tryptophan. D genes are given only for firm matches. Clone size is not always given. Where it is, it says once, few, many or a class for expanded clones.

CDR3aa: CASSRPGGSSYEQYF
CDR3nt: TGTGCCAGCAGCCGCCCGGGGGGGAGCTCCTACGAGCAGTACTTC
j_gene: TRBJ2-7
d_gene: TRBD2
abundance: -
v_gene: TRBV5-6

CDR3aa: CASSPMTDPVNTEAFF
CDR3nt: TGTGCCAGCAGCCCCATGACAGATCCAGTGAACACTGAAGCTTTCTTT
j_gene: TRBJ1-1
d_gene: -
abundance: -
v_gene: TRBV13

CDR3aa: CASSPQDTSYEQYF
CDR3nt: TGTGCCAGCTCACCACAGGACACCTCCTACGAGCAGTACTTC
j_gene: TRBJ2-7
d_gene: -
abundance: -
v_gene: TRBV18

CDR3aa: CASSLSTGGTEAFF
CDR3nt: TGTGCCAGCAGCTTAAGTACCGGGGGCACTGAAGCTTTCTTT
j_gene: TRBJ1-1
d_gene: -
abundance: -
v_gene: TRBV7-3

CDR3aa: CASSLQGLGQPQHF
CDR3nt: TGTGCCAGCTCGCTACAGGGTCTCGGTCAGCCCCAGCATTTT
j_gene: TRBJ1-5
d_gene: -
abundance: -
v_gene: TRBV18

CDR3aa: CASSEFAGDVDVQYF
CDR3nt: TGTGCCAGCAGTGAATTCGCAGGGGATGTAGATGTGCAGTACTTC
j_gene: TRBJ2-7
d_gene: -
abundance: -
v_gene: TRBV6-1

CDR3aa: CASSLVLAGGYSTQYF
CDR3nt: TGCGCCAGCAGCTTGGTATTAGCGGGAGGTTACAGTACGCAGTATTTT
j_gene: TRBJ2-3
d_gene: TRBD2
abundance: -
v_gene: TRBV5-1

CDR3aa: CASSLKRDSYNEQFF
CDR3nt: TGTGCCAGCAGTTTGAAGCGGGATTCCTACAATGAGCAGTTCTTC
j_gene: TRBJ2-1
d_gene: TRBD2
abundance: -
v_gene: TRBV28

CDR3aa: CASSLRGGYEQYF
CDR3nt: TGTGCCAGCAGCCTGAGAGGGGGCTACGAGCAGTACTTC
j_gene: TRBJ2-7
d_gene: -
abundance: -
v_gene: TRBV7-3

CDR3aa: CASSVQGLQPQHF
CDR3nt: TGCGCCAGCAGCGTCCAGGGTCTACAGCCCCAGCATTTT
j_gene: TRBJ1-5
d_gene: -
abundance: -
v_gene: TRBV5-1

CDR3aa: CASSTFSGGQSNEQFF
CDR3nt: TGTGCCAGCAGTACTTTTAGCGGGGGCCAGAGTAATGAGCAGTTCTTC
j_gene: TRBJ2-1
d_gene: TRBD2
abundance: -
v_gene: TRBV6-6

CDR3aa: CASSSYRDEETQYF
CDR3nt: TGTGCCAGCAGCTCTTACAGGGACGAAGAGACCCAGTACTTC
j_gene: TRBJ2-5
d_gene: -
abundance: -
v_gene: TRBV7-9

CDR3aa: CASAPSGDNTGELFF
CDR3nt: TGCGCCAGCGCCCCTAGCGGGGACAACACCGGGGAGCTGTTTTTT
j_gene: TRBJ2-2
d_gene: TRBD2
abundance: once
v_gene: TRBV10-1

CDR3aa: CAWAGGNTEAFF
CDR3nt: TGTGCCTGGGCGGGTGGAAACACTGAAGCTTTCTTT
j_gene: TRBJ1-1
d_gene: -
abundance: -
v_gene: TRBV30

CDR3aa: CASSKNLLNEQFF
CDR3nt: TGTGCCAGCAGCAAAAACTTGCTCAATGAGCAGTTCTTC
j_gene: TRBJ2-1
d_gene: -
abundance: -
v_gene: TRBV5-8

CDR3aa: CASSEGLAGSYEQYF
CDR3nt: TGTGCCAGCAGCGAGGGACTAGCGGGCTCCTACGAGCAGTACTTC
j_gene: TRBJ2-7
d_gene: TRBD2
abundance: -
v_gene: TRBV13

CDR3aa: CASWRGTEAFF
CDR3nt: TGTGCCAGCTGGAGAGGCACTGAAGCTTTCTTT
j_gene: TRBJ1-1
d_gene: -
abundance: -
v_gene: TRBV27

CDR3aa: CAAGGNTGELFF
CDR3nt: TGTGCCGCAGGAGGGAACACCGGGGAGCTGTTTTTT
j_gene: TRBJ2-2
d_gene: -
abundance: -
v_gene: TRBV6-1

CDR3aa: CASSWRLGGMGTDTQYF
CDR3nt: TGTGCCAGCAGTTGGAGACTAGGCGGGATGGGCACAGATACGCAGTATTTT
j_gene: TRBJ2-3
d_gene: -
abundance: -
v_gene: TRBV7-6

CDR3aa: CASSDRPGESEQFF
CDR3nt: TGCGCCAGCAGTGATCGGCCGGGAGAGAGTGAGCAGTTCTTC
j_gene: TRBJ2-1
d_gene: -
abundance: -
v_gene: TRBV10-1

CDR3aa: CASSGASGTIQETQYF
CDR3nt: TGTGCCAGCAGTGGAGCTAGCGGGACCATCCAAGAGACCCAGTACTTC
j_gene: TRBJ2-5
d_gene: TRBD2
abundance: -
v_gene: TRBV6-1

CDR3aa: CASRVTTSGPYNEQFF
CDR3nt: TGTGCCAGCAGAGTTACAACTAGCGGCCCCTACAATGAGCAGTTCTTC
j_gene: TRBJ2-1
d_gene: TRBD2
abundance: -
v_gene: TRBV2

CDR3aa: CASGTGQGYYNEQFF
CDR3nt: TGTGCCAGCGGGACCGGACAGGGTTATTACAATGAGCAGTTCTTC
j_gene: TRBJ2-1
d_gene: TRBD1
abundance: -
v_gene: TRBV28

CDR3aa: CASSFDRGSYGYTF
CDR3nt: TGCGCCAGCAGCTTCGACAGGGGGAGCTATGGCTACACCTTC
j_gene: TRBJ1-2
d_gene: TRBD1
abundance: once
v_gene: TRBV5-1

CDR3aa: CAISPGLSTNEKLFF
CDR3nt: TGTGCCATCAGCCCAGGACTGTCAACTAATGAAAAACTGTTTTTT
j_gene: TRBJ1-4
d_gene: -
abundance: -
v_gene: TRBV10-3

CDR3aa: CASSLGTSGRGDEQFF
CDR3nt: TGCGCCAGCAGCCTCGGGACTAGCGGGAGAGGTGATGAGCAGTTCTTC
j_gene: TRBJ2-1
d_gene: TRBD2
abundance: -
v_gene: TRBV5-1

CDR3aa: CASRGGNNWNYGYTF
CDR3nt: TGTGCCAGCAGGGGGGGAAACAATTGGAACTATGGCTACACCTTC
j_gene: TRBJ1-2
d_gene: -
abundance: -
v_gene: TRBV6-1

CDR3aa: CASSYSPGRVTYEQYF
CDR3nt: TGTGCCAGCAGTTACTCGCCAGGCAGGGTCACTTACGAGCAGTACTTC
j_gene: TRBJ2-7
d_gene: -
abundance: -
v_gene: TRBV6-5

CDR3aa: CASSAGTSPWNEQFF
CDR3nt: TGTGCCAGCAGCGCCGGGACTAGCCCGTGGAATGAGCAGTTCTTC
j_gene: TRBJ2-1
d_gene: TRBD2
abundance: -
v_gene: TRBV9

CDR3aa: CASNSGGRPTEQYF
CDR3nt: TGTGCCAGCAATTCGGGCGGGAGACCAACCGAGCAGTACTTC
j_gene: TRBJ2-7
d_gene: TRBD2
abundance: -
v_gene: TRBV28

CDR3aa: CASSPLAAGELFF
CDR3nt: TGTGCCAGCTCACCACTAGCGGCCGGGGAGCTGTTTTTT
j_gene: TRBJ2-2
d_gene: -
abundance: -
v_gene: TRBV18

CDR3aa: CASSLRLAVTYEQYF
CDR3nt: TGTGCCAGCAGCTTAAGACTAGCGGTTACCTACGAGCAGTACTTC
j_gene: TRBJ2-7
d_gene: TRBD2
abundance: -
v_gene: TRBV11-2

CDR3aa: CASSEQAGGTDTQYF
CDR3nt: TGTGCCAGCAGTGAACAAGCGGGAGGCACAGATACGCAGTATTTT
j_gene: TRBJ2-3
d_gene: TRBD2
abundance: -
v_gene: TRBV2

CDR3aa: CASSPRSGDTQYF
CDR3nt: TGTGCCAGCAGCCCTCGGAGCGGGGATACGCAGTATTTT
j_gene: TRBJ2-3
d_gene: -
abundance: -
v_gene: TRBV7-2

CDR3aa: CASSQEHRGAEQFF
CDR3nt: TGTGCCAGCAGCCAAGAGCACAGGGGAGCTGAGCAGTTCTTC
j_gene: TRBJ2-1
d_gene: TRBD1
abundance: -
v_gene: TRBV14

CDR3aa: CASSKVGQGASTSVRLAKNIQYF
CDR3nt: -
j_gene: TRBJ2-4
d_gene: -
abundance: -
v_gene: TRBV21-1

CDR3aa: CASRGQATHEQYF
CDR3nt: TGTGCCAGTAGGGGACAGGCAACCCACGAGCAGTACTTC
j_gene: TRBJ2-7
d_gene: TRBD1
abundance: -
v_gene: TRBV19

CDR3aa: CASSPSAASGQETQYF
CDR3nt: TGTGCCAGCAGCCCCAGTGCGGCTAGCGGACAAGAGACCCAGTACTTC
j_gene: TRBJ2-5
d_gene: TRBD2
abundance: -
v_gene: TRBV7-2

CDR3aa: CASRLSRGNYGYTF
CDR3nt: TGTGCCAGCAGGCTTTCTCGGGGGAACTATGGCTACACCTTC
j_gene: TRBJ1-2
d_gene: -
abundance: -
v_gene: TRBV28

CDR3aa: CASSPGLAETGELFF
CDR3nt: TGTGCCAGCAGCCCGGGACTAGCGGAAACCGGGGAGCTGTTTTTT
j_gene: TRBJ2-2
d_gene: TRBD2
abundance: -
v_gene: TRBV11-3

CDR3aa: CASSTGTKAYQETQYF
CDR3nt: TGTGCCAGTAGTACCGGGACTAAGGCCTACCAAGAGACCCAGTACTTC
j_gene: TRBJ2-5
d_gene: TRBD2
abundance: -
v_gene: TRBV19

CDR3aa: CASKSGQTTYGYTF
CDR3nt: TGTGCCAGCAAATCGGGACAGACGACTTATGGCTACACCTTC
j_gene: TRBJ1-2
d_gene: TRBD1
abundance: -
v_gene: TRBV28

CDR3aa: CASSPHKRTEAFF
CDR3nt: TGTGCCAGCAGTCCACACAAACGAACTGAAGCTTTCTTT
j_gene: TRBJ1-1
d_gene: -
abundance: few
v_gene: TRBV28

CDR3aa: CASSWANTDTQYF
CDR3nt: TGCGCCAGCAGCTGGGCTAACACAGATACGCAGTATTTT
j_gene: TRBJ2-3
d_gene: -
abundance: -
v_gene: TRBV5-1

CDR3aa: CASSIAGTSGSTDTQYF
CDR3nt: TGTGCCAGTAGTATAGCCGGGACTAGCGGGAGCACAGATACGCAGTATTTT
j_gene: TRBJ2-3
d_gene: TRBD2
abundance: -
v_gene: TRBV19

CDR3aa: CASSTPGTVYEQYF
CDR3nt: TGTGCCAGTAGTACTCCCGGGACAGTCTACGAGCAGTACTTC
j_gene: TRBJ2-7
d_gene: TRBD1
abundance: -
v_gene: TRBV19

CDR3aa: CASSLTPSGRAKDTQYF
CDR3nt: TGTGCCAGCAGTTTAACCCCTAGCGGGAGGGCTAAAGATACGCAGTATTTT
j_gene: TRBJ2-3
d_gene: TRBD2
abundance: -
v_gene: TRBV27

CDR3aa: CAWSEGTSGSYEQYF
CDR3nt: TGTGCCTGGAGTGAAGGGACTAGCGGATCCTACGAGCAGTACTTC
j_gene: TRBJ2-7
d_gene: TRBD2
abundance: -
v_gene: TRBV30

CDR3aa: CASSPDTSTGELFF
CDR3nt: TGTGCCAGCAGTCCTGACACGTCAACCGGGGAGCTGTTTTTT
j_gene: TRBJ2-2
d_gene: -
abundance: -
v_gene: TRBV6-1